Presented here are 26 T cell receptor beta chains from one specimen sequenced in a study of cytomegalovirus exposure and HLA in healthy donors. Researchers ran the PCR with 60 Vbeta and 13 Jbeta primers. The table came from immunoSEQ multiplex PCR; TCRdb's copy has only in-frame clones and leaves some out. The repertoire holds 150,000 to 200,000 clones, with around 78% as singletons. Material for sequencing was PBMCs. The receptor source for this set is a man aged 25 to 40 in good health and CMV-seronegative.

This clone was seen only once. This rearrangement joins TRBV11-2 to TRBJ2-2, with D perhaps matching TRBD2 (7 bases). V lost 3 bases and J 4 bases, leaving 18 bases between the germline ends. CDR3 size: 17 residues. Germline CDR1 is SGHAT and CDR2 is FQNNGV. This CDR3 reads CASSLPRRGRATGELFF. The CDR3 coding sequence is TGTGCCAGCAGCTTGCCCCGGCGGGGGCGGGCCACCGGGGAGCTGTTTTTT.

The chain links TRBV5-1 to TRBJ2-1; 11 bases match TRBD2. Germline CDR1 is SGHRS and CDR2 is YFSETQ. This CDR3 contains 18 residues. With V trimmed by 1 base and J by 10 bases, 16 bases remained unmatched. CDR3 amino acids: CASSLNAAGLAGGDEQFF. CDR3 nucleotides: TGCGCCAGCAGCTTGAACGCGGCGGGCCTAGCGGGAGGTGACGAGCAGTTCTTC.

The chain combines TRBV29-1 with TRBJ2-7; TRBD2 matches at 8 bases. The J segment lost 3 bases and the V segment lost 6 bases, leaving 4 bases of the junction unmatched. Germline CDR1 and CDR2: SQVTM and ANQGSEA. The CDR3 is 12 amino acids. CDR3 in amino acids: CSVLGLDYEQYF. CDR3 in DNA: TGCAGCGTGCTGGGACTAGACTACGAGCAGTACTTC.

This chain connects TRBV6-4 to TRBJ2-3, with 12 nucleotides matching TRBD1. V lost 0 bases and J lost 2; bases outside the gene matches: 0. Germline values: CDR1 MRHNA, CDR2 SNTAGT. The CDR3 consists of 16 residues. CDR3 bases: TGTGCCAGCAGTGACTCGGGACAGGGGGCCACAGATACGCAGTATTTT. This encodes CASSDSGQGATDTQYF.

This chain links TRBV30 with TRBJ1-6, with 7 positions matching TRBD1. Germline V gives CDR1 GTSNPN, CDR2 SVGIG (reference sequence). The CDR3 totals 14 residues. V lost 2 bases to trimming and J lost 6 bases; unmatched junction nucleotides: 4. CDR3 sequence (DNA): TGTGCCTGGAGTCAGGGGGTGAGTAATTCACCCCTCCACTTT. Its translation is CAWSQGVSNSPLHF.

This clone showed up just a few times. This chain uses TRBV29-1 with TRBJ2-5; 8 positions match TRBD1. The CDR3 extends over 13 amino acids. From germline, CDR1 is SQVTM and CDR2 ANQGSEA. The V and J ends lost 4 bases and 5 bases, in that order; junction bases with no gene match: 6. This CDR3 reads CSVARGLVETQYF. CDR3 in DNA: TGCAGCGTTGCCAGGGGGCTGGTGGAGACCCAGTACTTC.

V gene TRBV27 combines with J gene TRBJ2-7, with 9 bases identical to TRBD1. CDR3 length: 13 residues. Germline CDR1 and CDR2: MNHEY and SMNVEV (reference sequence). V was pared by 9 bases and J by 3 bases, with 6 bases of the junction left unmatched. CDR3 DNA sequence: TGTGCCAGTTCGCGGGACAGGGTCTACGAGCAGTACTTC. Encoded protein: CASSRDRVYEQYF.

V is TRBV6-1 and J is TRBJ1-1; D call uncertain. The germline V gene has CDR1 MNHNS and CDR2 SASEGT. The CDR3 length is 15 residues. Trimming pared 2 bases from V and 5 bases from J, leaving 15 bases between. The CDR3, as DNA: TGTGCCAGCAGTGAAAAGTCGGCAGGCCGGACTGAAGCTTTCTTT. Encoded protein: CASSEKSAGRTEAFF.

This clone was counted a few times. The chain carries TRBV14 and TRBJ1-2; 9 positions agree with TRBD1. The germline CDR1 and CDR2 sequences are SGHDN and FVKESK. This CDR3 is built from 13 residues. V gave up 4 bases and J gave up 5 bases; unmatched junction bases: 2. The CDR3 here is CASSLGQGYGYTF. CDR3 bases: TGTGCCAGCAGCCTAGGACAGGGGTATGGCTACACCTTC.

The J gene is TRBJ2-3, the V gene TRBV29-1; 9 nucleotides line up with TRBD2. Germline CDR1 is SQVTM and CDR2 is ANQGSEA. The CDR3 spans 15 residues. The CDR3 bases are TGCAGTGTTTGGACTAGCGCCTTTTACACAGATACGCAGTATTTT. Protein sequence: CSVWTSAFYTDTQYF.

There are a few counts of this clone. The chain has TRBV4-2 and TRBJ2-1; 7 bases align to TRBD1. The CDR3 runs 14 residues. Trimming removed 5 bases from V and 7 bases from J; junction bases left unmatched: 8. The V gene's germline CDR1 is LGHNA and CDR2 YNFKEQ. The CDR3 loop reads CASSWVGGENEQFF. DNA of the CDR3: TGTGCCAGCAGCTGGGTAGGGGGCGAAAATGAGCAGTTCTTC.

The genes are TRBV7-2 and TRBJ2-3; D may be TRBD1 (6 bases). Trimming shortened V by 6 bases and J by 0 bases, and 16 bases separated the two germline ends. Germline CDR1 SGHTA, CDR2 FQGNSA. The CDR3 is 16 residues long. The CDR3 spells CASSQTGTRSTDTQYF. The CDR3 bases are TGTGCCAGCAGTCAGACCGGGACACGTAGCACAGATACGCAGTATTTT.

The V call is TRBV27, the J call TRBJ2-2; TRBD2 aligns across 8 bases. The germline gives CDR1 MNHEY, CDR2 SMNVEV (reference sequence). The CDR3 covers 14 residues. V was clipped by 3 bases and J by 6 bases; unmatched bases: 3. DNA of the CDR3: TGTGCCAGCAGTTTTGTCGGGAGGGCCGGGGAGCTGTTTTTT. Protein: CASSFVGRAGELFF.

This clone occurred once. The chain links TRBV4-1 to TRBJ2-2; D unresolved. V dropped 0 bases and J dropped 6 bases, with 20 bases sitting between them. Germline-derived CDR1 and CDR2 are MGHRA and YSYEKL. This CDR3 has 18 residues. In DNA, the CDR3 is TGCGCCAGCAGCCAAGAGGAGAGTAGGCTGTATTTCGCCGGGGAGCTGTTTTTT. It codes for CASSQEESRLYFAGELFF.

The rearrangement joins TRBV2 to TRBJ2-3; 7 bases fit TRBD1. This CDR3 is built from 19 residues. Trimming removed 2 bases from V and 0 bases from J; junction bases left unmatched: 14. Germline-derived CDR1 and CDR2 are SNHLY and FYNNEI. The CDR3 DNA is TGTGCCAGCAGTGAAATTATCCCACAGGGGCTTACTAGCACAGATACGCAGTATTTT. The encoded protein is CASSEIIPQGLTSTDTQYF.

The V gene is TRBV28, the J gene TRBJ2-7, with D unclear. Trimming stripped 10 bases from V and 3 bases from J, with 13 bases between. Germline CDR1 MDHEN, CDR2 SYDVKM. This CDR3 is built from 12 residues. The CDR3 is CAIASGVYEQYF. CDR3 in DNA: TGTGCCATCGCCTCGGGTGTCTACGAGCAGTACTTC.

The V call is TRBV4-1, the J call TRBJ2-5; 9 positions match TRBD1. Germline trimming cut 4 bases from V and 2 bases from J; bases unmatched to any gene: 5. The V gene's germline CDR1 is MGHRA and CDR2 YSYEKL. There are 15 residues in the CDR3. The CDR3 region has the DNA TGCGCCAGCAGCCCTGACAGGGGGTATCAAGAGACCCAGTACTTC. It is translated as CASSPDRGYQETQYF.

This chain links TRBV28 with TRBJ2-5, with D perhaps TRBD1 (6 bases). Germline CDR1 MDHEN, CDR2 SYDVKM. Trimming cost V 4 bases and J 5 bases, with 14 bases left between them. The CDR3 totals 14 residues. The CDR3 loop is CASSWTVGLETQYF. In DNA form, the CDR3 reads TGTGCCAGCAGTTGGACAGTGGGGTTGGAGACCCAGTACTTC.

The chain is built from TRBV28 and TRBJ2-7; 7 bases align to TRBD1. Germline V gene data show CDR1 as MDHEN and CDR2 as SYDVKM. Unmatched junction bases numbered 10, after V lost 5 bases and J lost 6 bases. The CDR3 has 14 amino acids. CDR3 sequence (DNA): TGTGCCAGCAGTGCCAGACAGGGATTTCTCGAGCAGTACTTC. It codes for CASSARQGFLEQYF.

The genes are TRBV7-9 and TRBJ2-2, with 13 bases that match TRBD2. The V gene end was trimmed by 4 bases and the J gene end by 10 bases; junction bases not matched to a gene: 9. The CDR3 has 16 amino acids. Germline V gives CDR1 SEHNR, CDR2 FQNEAQ (reference sequence). The CDR3 DNA follows: TGTGCCAGCAGCTCTCCACTAGCGGGAGGGCCTGCGGAGCTGTTTTTT. It is translated as CASSSPLAGGPAELFF. Full variable domain (remainder filled in from reference TRBV7-9 and TRBJ2-2): DTGVSQNPRHKITKRGQNVTFRCDPISEHNRLYWYRQTLGQGPEFLTYFQNEAQLEKSRLLSDRFSAERPKGSFSTLEIQRTEQGDSAMYLCASSSPLAGGPAELFFGEGSRLTVL.

The chain links TRBV9 to TRBJ1-3; unclear D gene. This CDR3 contains 15 residues. Germline-derived CDR1 and CDR2 are SGDLS and YYNGEE. Trimming cost V 7 bases and J 2 bases, with 16 bases left between them. The CDR3 DNA follows: TGTGCCAGCTCCCCCGGGTCCGACGCTGGAAACACCATATATTTT. It codes for CASSPGSDAGNTIYF. Variable domain in full (rest from reference TRBV9 and TRBJ1-3): DSGVTQTPKHLITATGQRVTLRCSPRSGDLSVYWYQQSLDQGLQFLIQYYNGEERAKGNILERFSAQQFPDLHSELNLSSLELGDSALYFCASSPGSDAGNTIYFGEGSWLTVV.

The chain has TRBV5-4 and TRBJ2-1; TRBD2 matches at 9 bases. Trimming removed 4 bases from V and 9 bases from J; junction bases left unmatched: 8. Germline loops: CDR1 SGHNT, CDR2 YYREEE (reference sequence). The CDR3 length is 14 residues. The CDR3 nucleotides are TGTGCCAGCAGCGCCGGGACTAGCACTTTTGAGCAGTTCTTC. It is translated as CASSAGTSTFEQFF.

The rearrangement links TRBV6-5 to TRBJ1-2; the match to TRBD1 covers 8 bases. The CDR3 consists of 15 residues. Germline assignment: CDR1 MNHEY and CDR2 SVGAGI. Unmatched junction bases numbered 4, after V lost 3 bases and J lost 1 base. CDR3 sequence (DNA): TGTGCCAGCAGTTATGGACAGGGCGATAACTATGGCTACACCTTC. It yields the protein CASSYGQGDNYGYTF.

The chain carries TRBV5-4 and TRBJ1-2; weak D call: TRBD1 (6 bases). CDR1 is SGHNT, CDR2 YYREEE, per germline (reference sequence). V gave up 4 bases and J gave up 1 base, with 17 bases separating them. This CDR3 contains 16 residues. CDR3 DNA sequence: TGTGCCAGCAGCCTCTCCCACCAGGGGAATAACTATGGCTACACCTTC. As protein: CASSLSHQGNNYGYTF.

CDR3 nucleotide sequence: TGTGCCAGCAGCCCCTACCCGGGACAGGGCTCCGAGCAGTACTTC. It is translated as CASSPYPGQGSEQYF. The chain recombines TRBV11-3 with TRBJ2-7, with 9 bases fitting TRBD1. With 5 bases clipped from V and 6 bases from J, the junction kept 11 bases outside the gene matches. Germline lookup yields CDR1 SGHNT and CDR2 YENEEA. CDR3 length equals 15 residues.

This chain connects TRBV2 to TRBJ2-7; D is undetermined. The CDR3 runs to 12 residues. V was clipped by 5 bases and J by 6 bases, with 11 bases between them. Germline assignment: CDR1 SNHLY and CDR2 FYNNEI. CDR3 amino acids: CASSFDRGEQYF. DNA of the CDR3: TGTGCCAGCAGTTTCGACCGAGGCGAGCAGTACTTC.